This passage covers 21 T cell receptor beta chains from one sample sequenced in a study of blood T cell repertoires in COVID-19. Some clones are missing from TCRdb's copy, which holds only in-frame ones; the method was immunoSEQ multiplex PCR. The sample lists roughly 180,000 clones; roughly 86% were seen once. Sequencing used peripheral blood. The receptors come from a woman aged 25 to 39 with active or convalescent COVID-19.

This clone was found a few times. This chain connects TRBV3-1 (or the pseudogene TRBV3-2) to TRBJ1-3; the D is unclear. The V gene's germline CDR1 is LGHDT and CDR2 YNNKEL (reference sequence). This CDR3 has 13 amino acids. V lost 3 bases, J lost 2 bases, and 5 bases lay in between. DNA for the CDR3: TGTGCCAGCAGCCACGGTCCTGGAAACACCATATATTTT. Translated: CASSHGPGNTIYF.

This clone was seen a handful of times. This chain connects TRBV5-4 to TRBJ2-1; TRBD1 is a possible D gene (6 bases). CDR1 is SGHNT, CDR2 YYREEE, per germline (reference sequence). The CDR3 loop spans 14 amino acids. The V end was cut by 0 bases, the J end by 2 bases, with 6 bases between. CDR3 protein: CASSLGGPYNEQFF. Written as DNA, the CDR3 is TGTGCCAGCAGCTTGGGGGGGCCCTACAATGAGCAGTTCTTC.

This clone was observed once. J is TRBJ2-3 and V is TRBV27, with D maybe TRBD1 (7 bases). In germline, CDR1 is MNHEY, CDR2 SMNVEV (reference sequence). The CDR3 loop spans 15 amino acids. Trimming cost V 5 bases and J 3 bases, with 15 bases left between them. The CDR3 sequence is CASSLQGGRTDTQYF. The CDR3 DNA reads as TGTGCCAGCAGTCTCCAGGGGGGTAGGACAGATACGCAGTATTTT.

The chain carries TRBV29-1 and TRBJ2-7; possibly TRBD2 for D (6 bases). The CDR3 length is 13 residues. Germline CDR1 SQVTM, CDR2 ANQGSEA. The V end was cut by 3 bases, the J end by 4 bases, with 13 bases between. The CDR3, as DNA: TGCAGCGTTGACGCCGGGACTGGATACGAGCAGTACTTC. This translates into CSVDAGTGYEQYF.

This clone was seen a single time. The chain carries TRBV2 and TRBJ2-2; 8 nucleotides agree with TRBD1. The CDR3 has 15 residues. The V gene end was trimmed by 7 bases and the J gene end by 5 bases; junction bases not matched to a gene: 9. Per the germline V gene, CDR1 is SNHLY and CDR2 is FYNNEI. CDR3 sequence (DNA): TGTGCCAGCAATTCCCAGGGGGCAGAAACCGGGGAGCTGTTTTTT. Translating it yields CASNSQGAETGELFF.

This chain links TRBV28 with TRBJ1-2; 7 nucleotides align to TRBD1. Trimming took 5 bases from V and 0 from J; bases not matched to a gene: 9. The CDR3 is made up of 16 amino acids. Per germline, CDR1 MDHEN and CDR2 SYDVKM. CDR3 region: CASSQPTGDANYGYTF. The CDR3 DNA sequence: TGTGCCAGCAGTCAGCCTACAGGGGATGCTAACTATGGCTACACCTTC.

V gene TRBV3-1 (or the pseudogene TRBV3-2) combines with J gene TRBJ2-2; unclear D gene. CDR1 LGHDT and CDR2 YNNKEL come from the germline V gene (reference sequence). Trimming took off 6 bases at V and 7 bases at J, with 6 bases between the two ends. The CDR3 extends over 11 amino acids. Written as DNA, the CDR3 is TGTGCCAGCAGTCAGGTCGGGGAGCTGTTTTTT. Amino acids: CASSQVGELFF.

This clone appeared a few times. The chain uses TRBV7-9 and TRBJ1-4; no reliable D call. The V gene's germline CDR1 is SEHNR and CDR2 FQNEAQ (reference sequence). The CDR3 spans 15 residues. V was shortened by 1 base and J by 2 bases, with 8 bases between the two germline ends. CDR3 amino acids: CASSLEGRTNEKLFF. CDR3 coding DNA: TGTGCCAGCAGCTTAGAAGGGAGGACTAATGAAAAACTGTTTTTT.

This clone was seen only a few times. CDR3 residues: CAWNNRVGKEKLFF. The CDR3, as DNA: TGTGCCTGGAATAACAGGGTAGGGAAGGAAAAACTGTTTTTT. This rearrangement joins TRBV30 to TRBJ1-4; maybe TRBD1 (6 bases). CDR1 and CDR2 (germline): GTSNPN, SVGIG (reference sequence). V was cut by 4 bases and J by 8 bases, with 17 bases left in between. This CDR3 has 14 amino acids.

This chain joins TRBV19 and TRBJ1-5; 8 bases agree with TRBD1. CDR1 LNHDA and CDR2 SQIVND come from the germline V gene (reference sequence). This CDR3 comprises 15 residues. With 6 bases clipped from V and 1 base from J, the junction kept 5 bases outside the gene matches. The CDR3 nucleotides read TGTGCCAGTAGACAGACAGGGGTAAGCAATCAGCCCCAGCATTTT. Translation: CASRQTGVSNQPQHF.

The rearrangement links TRBV5-1 to TRBJ2-1; TRBD1 agrees at 9 bases. Germline V gene lookup returns CDR1 SGHRS and CDR2 YFSETQ. Trimming removed 4 bases from V and 7 bases from J; junction bases left unmatched: 12. The CDR3 runs 16 residues. In DNA form, the CDR3 reads TGCGCCAGCAGCCCCAACAGGGGGCCTGCGTATAATGAGCAGTTCTTC. This gives the protein CASSPNRGPAYNEQFF. The complete variable domain, with remaining parts taken from reference TRBV5-1 and TRBJ2-1, reads KAGVTQTPRYLIKTRGQQVTLSCSPISGHRSVSWYQQTPGQGLQFLFEYFSETQRNKGNFPGRFSGRQFSNSRSEMNVSTLELGDSALYLCASSPNRGPAYNEQFFGPGTRLTVL.

J is TRBJ2-3 and V is TRBV18; D might be TRBD2 (6 bases). The V gene lost 7 bases and the J gene lost 0 bases, with 11 bases spanning the gap. This CDR3 is built from 14 residues. The germline CDR1 and CDR2 sequences are KGHSH and LQKENI. The CDR3 here is CASYGGASTDTQYF. CDR3 sequence (DNA): TGTGCCAGCTACGGGGGTGCTAGCACAGATACGCAGTATTTT. Based on the CDR3 plus reference TRBV18 and TRBJ2-3, the full variable domain is NAGVMQNPRHLVRRRGQEARLRCSPMKGHSHVYWYRQLPEEGLKFMVYLQKENIIDESGMPKERFSAEFPKEGPSILRIQQVVRGDSAAYFCASYGGASTDTQYFGPGTRLTVL.

The genes are TRBV3-1 (or the pseudogene TRBV3-2) and TRBJ2-3; a weak D match, TRBD2 (6 bases). The germline V gene encodes CDR1 LGHDT and CDR2 YNNKEL (reference sequence). V lost 5 bases, J lost 1 base, and 13 bases lay in between. The CDR3 length is 15 residues. The CDR3 loop is CASSDRGTRTDTQYF. For the CDR3, the DNA is TGTGCCAGCAGCGACAGAGGGACTCGCACAGATACGCAGTATTTT.

The chain couples TRBV6-5 to TRBJ2-7; D is unresolved. Trimming stripped 4 bases from V and 5 bases from J, with 9 bases between. This CDR3 comprises 12 residues. Germline loops: CDR1 MNHEY, CDR2 SVGAGI. This CDR3 reads CASSSRQNEQYF. The CDR3, as DNA: TGTGCCAGCAGTTCCCGCCAGAACGAGCAGTACTTC.

As DNA, the CDR3 is TGTGCCAGCGGCGGTGGGTTTGGGGCCAACGTCCTGACTTTC. It specifies CASGGGFGANVLTF. This rearrangement joins TRBV7-2 to TRBJ2-6; the D is unclear. The V end was cut by 8 bases, the J end by 3 bases, with 11 bases between. This CDR3 is 14 amino acids long. The germline V gene encodes CDR1 SGHTA and CDR2 FQGNSA.

J is TRBJ1-2 and V is TRBV28; possible D gene TRBD1, 5 bases. Germline CDR1 MDHEN, CDR2 SYDVKM. The V gene lost 8 bases and the J gene lost 8 bases, with 12 bases spanning the gap. The CDR3 is 11 residues long. CDR3 sequence (DNA): TGTGCCAGCTCCTCAGGGAGGGGCTACACCTTC. Translated, it gives CASSSGRGYTF.

This clone was recorded a few times. The rearrangement uses TRBV11-3 and TRBJ1-2; the D is unclear. CDR3 length: 13 amino acids. Trimming took off 1 base at V and 8 bases at J, with 11 bases between the two ends. Germline V gene lookup returns CDR1 SGHNT and CDR2 YENEEA. For the CDR3, the DNA is TGTGCCAGCAGCTTAGGTCGGGTCGGGGGCTACACCTTC. Translating it yields CASSLGRVGGYTF.

This clone was observed a handful of times. The chain links TRBV19 to TRBJ1-1, with D possibly matching TRBD1 (6 bases). CDR3 length: 11 residues. Germline-derived CDR1 and CDR2 are LNHDA and SQIVND (reference sequence). V lost 10 bases and J 4 bases, leaving 10 bases between the germline ends. Here the CDR3 reads CATQGFTEAFF. CDR3 sequence (DNA): TGTGCCACCCAGGGGTTCACTGAAGCTTTCTTT. The full variable domain, in which reference TRBV19 and TRBJ1-1 provide the parts outside the CDR3, is DGGITQSPKYLFRKEGQNVTLSCEQNLNHDAMYWYRQDPGQGLRLIYYSQIVNDFQKGDIAEGYSVSREKKESFPLTVTSAQKNPTAFYLCATQGFTEAFFGQGTRLTVV.

Comments on this clone: The junction departs from the called germline gene at one end, perhaps through a read error. The chain is built from TRBV6-5 and TRBJ2-7; TRBD1 agrees at 7 bases. CDR1 is MNHEY, CDR2 SVGAGI, per germline. This CDR3 has 13 residues. The DNA for the CDR3 is TGTGCCAGCAGTTACCATGACAGGGAAGGTCTTCTCTTC. Translation: CASSYHDREGLLF.

The V call is TRBV2, the J call TRBJ1-5; a weak D match, TRBD1 (5 bases). Trimming cost V 3 bases and J 4 bases, with 10 bases left between them. CDR1 is SNHLY and CDR2 is FYNNEI in the germline V gene. The CDR3 consists of 14 residues. In DNA, the CDR3 is TGTGCCAGCAGTGACAGGGACTCAAATCAGCCCCAGCATTTT. This translates into CASSDRDSNQPQHF.

The chain has TRBV6-5 and TRBJ1-5; possible D gene TRBD1, 5 bases. The length of the CDR3 is 15 residues. Germline V CDR1 and CDR2: MNHEY, SVGAGI. Trimming took 4 bases from V and 4 from J, leaving 14 bases between them. CDR3 residues: CASSSGPGSNQPQHF. The CDR3 DNA reads TGTGCCAGCAGTTCAGGGCCAGGATCTAATCAGCCCCAGCATTTT.